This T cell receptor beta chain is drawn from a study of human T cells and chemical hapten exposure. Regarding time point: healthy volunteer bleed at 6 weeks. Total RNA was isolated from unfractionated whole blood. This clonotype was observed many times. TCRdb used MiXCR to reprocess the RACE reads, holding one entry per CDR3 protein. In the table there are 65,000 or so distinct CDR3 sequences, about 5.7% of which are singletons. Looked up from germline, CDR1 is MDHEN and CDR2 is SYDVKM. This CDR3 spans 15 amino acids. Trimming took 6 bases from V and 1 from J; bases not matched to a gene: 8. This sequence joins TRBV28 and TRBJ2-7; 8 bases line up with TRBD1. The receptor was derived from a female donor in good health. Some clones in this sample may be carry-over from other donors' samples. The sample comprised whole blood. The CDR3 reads CASSGRDRLSYEQYF. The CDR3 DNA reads TGTGCCAGCAGCGGCCGGGACAGGCTATCCTACGAGCAGTACTTC.